Listed below are T cell receptor beta chains from one sample, sequenced in a study of CD8 T cells in ankylosing spondylitis. One entry per CDR3 protein results from TCRdb running MiXCR on the 5' RACE reads. The data show fewer than 550,000 distinct CDR3 sequences, over 4% seen once. The sample comprised blood, either unsorted or a sorted T cell fraction (not recorded which). Every receptor here comes from a male donor with ankylosing spondylitis. CDR3s include the opening cysteine and the closing phenylalanine or tryptophan. The order of the fields is D gene, V gene, clone size, J gene, CDR3 DNA, CDR3 protein. A D gene is named only where the DNA matches it firmly. Size is omitted from some rows. Given values are once, few, many or a class for expanded clones.

>NA|TRBV7-2|many|TRBJ2-7
TGTGCCAGCAGCCCGCGAGAGCGGGAGCAGTACTTC
CASSPREREQYF
>NA|TRBV9|many|TRBJ1-2
TGTGCCAGCAGGGAGGGCGTAGGACATGGCTACACCTTC
CASREGVGHGYTF
>NA|TRBV5-5|many|TRBJ2-1
TGTGCCAGCAGCTTATTATGGCTTGACTACAATGAGCAGTTCTTC
CASSLLWLDYNEQFF
>NA|TRBV4-1|NA|TRBJ2-1
TGCGCCAGCAGCCAAGCCGCTAGCAGCCTCTCTACAGAGCAGTTCTTC
CASSQAASSLSTEQFF
>NA|TRBV12-3/TRBV12-4|many|TRBJ2-7
TGTGCCAGCAGCACGACAGGGAGGAATAAGGGGGACGAGCAGTACTTC
CASSTTGRNKGDEQYF
>TRBD1|TRBV2|NA|TRBJ1-4
TGTGCCAGCAGGGCCGGGACAGCGAATGAAAAACTGTTTTTT
CASRAGTANEKLFF
>TRBD1|TRBV19|many|TRBJ2-2
TGTGCCAGTAAGGATCCAGGGGGAAACACCGGGGAGCTGTTTTTT
CASKDPGGNTGELFF
>NA|TRBV7-9|many|TRBJ1-2
TGTGCCAGCAGCCCGGACCTAGGGACGGTTATTGGCTACACCTTC
CASSPDLGTVIGYTF
>NA|TRBV15|many|TRBJ2-1
TGTGCCACCAGCAGTGAGGTCCAAGGGGGGCATGAGCAGTTCTTC
CATSSEVQGGHEQFF
>NA|TRBV28|many|TRBJ2-3
TGTGCCAGCAGTCCCGGACTTTCACTTAGAGATACGCAGTATTTT
CASSPGLSLRDTQYF
>NA|TRBV25-1|many|TRBJ1-4
TGTGCCAGCAGCGCCACAGGTGAAAAACTGTTTTTT
CASSATGEKLFF
>NA|TRBV4-2|many|TRBJ1-6
TGTGCCAGCAGCCAAGATCTCGGGAATTCACCCCTCCACTTT
CASSQDLGNSPLHF
>NA|TRBV4-2|NA|TRBJ2-7
TGTGCCATGGGCCCGGGGCTCTCCTACGAGCAGTACTTC
CAMGPGLSYEQYF
>TRBD1|TRBV29-1|many|TRBJ1-1
TGCAGCATTACCCTGGGACAGGGATGGGGCACTGAAGCTTTCTTT
CSITLGQGWGTEAFF
>NA|TRBV5-1|many|TRBJ2-5
TGCGCCAGCAGCTTGGAGACTGAGACCCAGTACTTC
CASSLETETQYF
>NA|TRBV5-1|many|TRBJ1-1
TGCGCCAGCAGCTTGGTAGGAGGAGATGAAGCTTTCTTT
CASSLVGGDEAFF
>NA|TRBV12-3/TRBV12-4|many|TRBJ2-2
TGTGCCAGCAGTAACCTCCCTAACACCGGGGAGCTGTTTTTT
CASSNLPNTGELFF
>NA|TRBV2|few|TRBJ2-3
TGTGCCAGCAGTGTGGAAAGCCTCGGGGGCCGCAGCACAGATACGCAGTATTTT
CASSVESLGGRSTDTQYF
>TRBD2|TRBV11-2|many|TRBJ2-7
TGTGCCAGCACCCCCCTGACTAGCGAAAGGTTCGAGCAGTACTTC
CASTPLTSERFEQYF
>TRBD1|TRBV6-1|many|TRBJ1-5
TGTGCCAGCAGCCGGGACAGGGGGACCAATCAGCCCCAGCATTTT
CASSRDRGTNQPQHF
>TRBD1|TRBV6-5|NA|TRBJ1-1
TGTGCCAGCAGTTACCCCCCAGGGGGAACCTTGAACACTGAAGCTTTCTTT
CASSYPPGGTLNTEAFF
>TRBD1|TRBV5-1|few|TRBJ1-1
TGCGCCAGCAGCTTGCAGGGACAGATGAACACTGAAGCTTTCTTT
CASSLQGQMNTEAFF
>TRBD1|TRBV4-3|many|TRBJ2-7
TGCGCCAGCAGCTTGGTAGAAGGACAGGGGTACGAGCAGTACTTC
CASSLVEGQGYEQYF